This is a list of T cell receptor beta chains from one sample in a study of CD8+ T cells in alopecia areata. Libraries were prepared by immunoSEQ multiplex PCR; TCRdb keeps only in-frame clonotypes and omits some of them. The data show about 120,000 clones, roughly three fifths seen once. The sequenced sample was CD8+ T cells sorted from blood, obtained at week 24, from a patient treated with tofacitinib. The receptors were sampled from a human donor with alopecia areata. CDR3s include the opening cysteine and the closing phenylalanine or tryptophan. D genes are given only for firm matches. Clone size, where shown, is once, few, many, or a class for clones that have expanded.

>TRBD1|TRBJ2-7|few|TRBV5-6
CASSSEGTVYEQYF
TGTGCCAGCAGCTCTGAAGGGACAGTCTACGAGCAGTACTTC
>.|TRBJ1-4|.|TRBV13
CASSPRPYEKLFF
TGTGCCAGCAGCCCCCGACCGTATGAAAAACTGTTTTTT
>TRBD1|TRBJ2-5|few|TRBV13
CASSLVIDRGVQETQYF
TGTGCCAGCAGCTTAGTCATTGACAGGGGGGTCCAAGAGACCCAGTACTTC
>.|TRBJ2-2|.|TRBV6-5
CASSDSQAGELFF
TGTGCCAGCAGTGACTCGCAGGCCGGGGAGCTGTTTTTT
>.|TRBJ2-3|.|TRBV6-6
CASSYVDRGGEDTQYF
TGTGCCAGCAGTTACGTCGACAGGGGAGGGGAGGATACGCAGTATTTT
>TRBD1|TRBJ1-2|.|TRBV5-6
CASSGQGNGYTF
TGTGCCAGCAGCGGACAGGGGAATGGCTACACCTTC
>TRBD1|TRBJ2-7|.|TRBV5-1
CASSPIRNTGVYEQYF
TGCGCCAGCAGCCCCATACGAAACACAGGGGTCTACGAGCAGTACTTC
>.|TRBJ1-1|.|TRBV30
CAWDLGHPNTEAFF
TGTGCCTGGGATCTGGGACACCCGAACACTGAAGCTTTCTTT
>.|TRBJ2-7|.|TRBV7-2
CASSLGGEAYEQYF
TGTGCCAGCAGCTTAGGGGGGGAGGCCTACGAGCAGTACTTC
>.|TRBJ1-5|.|TRBV6-5
CASSPQGPSNQPQHF
TGTGCCAGCAGTCCGCAAGGACCTAGCAATCAGCCCCAGCATTTT
>.|TRBJ2-7|.|TRBV29-1
CSVEEGGEQYF
TGCAGCGTTGAGGAGGGTGGCGAGCAGTACTTC
>.|TRBJ2-7|.|TRBV29-1
CSVEFRDPSYEQYF
TGCAGCGTTGAGTTCCGGGACCCTTCCTACGAGCAGTACTTC
>TRBD1|TRBJ1-5|.|TRBV27
CASSPGQNQPQHF
TGTGCCAGCAGTCCGGGACAGAATCAGCCCCAGCATTTT
>.|TRBJ2-4|.|TRBV27
CASSLSGGFGKNIQYF
TGTGCCAGCAGTTTATCGGGCGGGTTCGGCAAAAACATTCAGTACTTC
>.|TRBJ1-2|.|TRBV25-1
CASSELGLVYGYTF
TGTGCCAGCAGTGAACTAGGGCTGGTCTATGGCTACACCTTC
>.|TRBJ2-7|.|TRBV5-4
CASSPFPGEQYF
TGTGCCAGCAGCCCGTTTCCGGGGGAGCAGTACTTC
>TRBD2|TRBJ2-3|.|TRBV5-1
CASSLNRDLSLGGKQYF
TGCGCCAGCAGCTTGAACCGGGACCTATCTCTCGGGGGGAAGCAGTATTTT
>TRBD2|TRBJ2-1|.|TRBV4-1
CASSQGPGLDEFDEQFF
TGCGCCAGCAGCCAAGGACCGGGACTAGATGAATTTGATGAGCAGTTCTTC
>.|TRBJ1-2|few|TRBV6-5
CASSYGAYGYTF
TGTGCCAGCAGTTACGGGGCCTATGGCTACACCTTC
>TRBD1|TRBJ2-1|.|TRBV2
CASSGQTGKGEQFF
TGTGCCAGCAGTGGACAGACAGGGAAGGGTGAGCAGTTCTTC
>.|TRBJ1-4|.|TRBV7-9
CASSLSGREKLFF
TGTGCCAGCAGCTTATCCGGACGGGAAAAACTGTTTTTT
>.|TRBJ2-7|.|TRBV4-1
CASSQDWRGTYYEQYF
TGCGCCAGCAGCCAAGATTGGAGGGGAACCTACTACGAGCAGTACTTC